A single sample gave rise to the 32 T cell receptor beta chains below, sequenced in a study of regulatory T cells. General study points: Hydrophobic residues at CDR3 positions 6 and 7 were enriched in conventional CD4+ T cells of CD3G-deficient patients.

These receptors lack a known antigen. The primer mix had 52 TRBV and 13 TRBJ primers. Libraries were prepared by immunoSEQ multiplex PCR; TCRdb keeps only in-frame clonotypes and omits some of them. Found here are roughly 32,000 clones, approximately 90% of them singletons; the top ten hold about 2.4%. Sequenced sample: conventional CD4+ T cells sorted from blood. The receptors derive from a person under 35 with CD3G deficiency.

V gene TRBV20-1 combines with J gene TRBJ2-4; no reliable D call. Trimming cost V 3 bases and J 3 bases, with 3 bases left between them. Germline V CDR1 and CDR2: DFQATT, SNEGSKA (reference sequence). CDR3 size: 11 residues. In DNA form, the CDR3 reads TGCAGTGCTAGGGTCAAAAACATTCAGTACTTC. It translates to CSARVKNIQYF.

To note about this clone: The junction and the germline gene differ at one end; a read error may be behind it. The DNA of the CDR3 is TGTGCCAGCACTGAAGGGCCCGACCGAGGCTACACCTTC. Its protein product is CASTEGPDRGYTF. The rearrangement uses TRBV6-1 and TRBJ1-2, with D unresolved. Germline V gene data show CDR1 as MNHNS and CDR2 as SASEGT. The CDR3 extends over 13 amino acids.

The chain has TRBV6-1 and TRBJ2-6, with D unresolved. There are 14 residues in the CDR3. Trimming took 8 bases from V and 1 from J, leaving 9 bases between them. Germline CDR1 and CDR2: MNHNS and SASEGT. The CDR3 DNA sequence: TGTGCCAGCGGTTCTCTTTCTGGGGCCAACGTCCTGACTTTC. Translating gives CASGSLSGANVLTF.

The chain links TRBV5-1 to TRBJ2-1; D is unresolved. With 3 bases removed from V and 13 bases from J, the gap between germline ends came to 14 bases. The CDR3 is made up of 12 amino acids. The germline gives CDR1 SGHRS, CDR2 YFSETQ. CDR3 nucleotide sequence: TGCGCCAGCAGCTCGGACCGGGTCGCCCAGTTCTTC. As protein: CASSSDRVAQFF.

The V call is TRBV6-6, the J call TRBJ1-2; TRBD1 might be the D (5 bases). CDR3 length equals 12 residues. Germline V gives CDR1 MNHNY, CDR2 SVGAGI (reference sequence). V shed 6 bases and J shed 4 bases, with 9 bases lying between them. The CDR3 spells CASSAGGYGYTF. For the CDR3, the DNA is TGTGCCAGCAGCGCGGGGGGCTATGGCTACACCTTC.

The chain has TRBV28 and TRBJ2-7; D may be TRBD2 (7 bases). CDR1 MDHEN and CDR2 SYDVKM come from the germline V gene. The CDR3 spans 13 residues. Trimming took 3 bases from V and 2 from J, leaving 8 bases between them. CDR3 sequence: CASSLGGPYEQYF. The CDR3 region has the DNA TGTGCCAGCAGTTTGGGGGGGCCCTACGAGCAGTACTTC.

The genes are TRBV28 and TRBJ2-1, with D possibly being TRBD2 (6 bases). The CDR3 totals 12 residues. Germline V CDR1 and CDR2: MDHEN, SYDVKM. Trimming shortened V by 6 bases and J by 9 bases, and 12 bases separated the two germline ends. The CDR3 reads CASRGGISEQFF. The CDR3 region has the DNA TGTGCCAGCAGAGGAGGGATTAGTGAGCAGTTCTTC.

This chain connects TRBV28 to TRBJ2-6; D is possibly TRBD2 (6 bases). CDR1 and CDR2 from the germline V gene are MDHEN and SYDVKM. The ends were cut back, 5 bases at V and 2 bases at J, with 13 bases in the middle. The CDR3 contains 16 residues. The CDR3 DNA reads TGTGCCAGCAGTCCAGCTTGGGGGGCTGGGGCCAACGTCCTGACTTTC. Translated: CASSPAWGAGANVLTF.

The V and J genes are TRBV7-9 and TRBJ2-2; D may match TRBD1 or TRBD2 (6 bases each). V gave up 4 bases and J gave up 3 bases, with 15 bases separating them. CDR3 size: 16 residues. Germline V gene data show CDR1 as SEHNR and CDR2 as FQNEAQ (reference sequence). CDR3 bases: TGTGCCAGCAGCTCCGGGGGCAGGGGCGACACCGGGGAGCTGTTTTTT. It encodes CASSSGGRGDTGELFF.

This clone was observed a single time. The chain couples TRBV28 to TRBJ2-4; 8 positions agree with TRBD1. The CDR3 has 14 amino acids. The junction had 8 bases not matched to a gene; V was cut back by 6 bases and J by 7 bases. Germline values: CDR1 MDHEN, CDR2 SYDVKM. Here the CDR3 DNA reads TGTGCCAGCAGCTCAGGGGGCACAGTCAACATTCAGTACTTC. It is translated as CASSSGGTVNIQYF.

CDR3 DNA sequence: TGTGCCAGCAGACCCGGGACCCTGGGGACTGAAGCTTTCTTT. Its protein is CASRPGTLGTEAFF. The V call is TRBV28, the J call TRBJ1-1; D might be TRBD1 (5 bases). Per germline, CDR1 MDHEN and CDR2 SYDVKM. The CDR3 has 14 amino acids. Between the trimmed V and J ends, which lost 6 bases and 5 bases, there was a span of 16 bases. Complete variable domain (other parts from reference TRBV28 and TRBJ1-1): DVKVTQSSRYLVKRTGEKVFLECVQDMDHENMFWYRQDPGLGLRLIYFSYDVKMKEKGDIPEGYSVSREKKERFSLILESASTNQTSMYLCASRPGTLGTEAFFGQGTRLTVV.

This clone was picked up one time. The chain links TRBV14 to TRBJ2-3; 8 bases map to TRBD1. The CDR3 has 17 amino acids. V gave up 4 bases and J gave up 4 bases; unmatched junction bases: 13. Germline V gene lookup returns CDR1 SGHDN and CDR2 FVKESK. In nucleotides, the CDR3 is TGTGCCAGCAGCCCTATAAGGCAGGGGGCGAGCGCAGATACGCAGTATTTT. It specifies CASSPIRQGASADTQYF.

The J gene is TRBJ1-2, the V gene TRBV28; D not certain. V lost 1 base, J lost 4 bases, and 7 bases lay in between. Germline V lookup: CDR1 MDHEN, CDR2 SYDVKM. The CDR3 has 13 amino acids. CDR3: CASSLSRSYGYTF. DNA of the CDR3: TGTGCCAGCAGTTTATCCCGGAGCTATGGCTACACCTTC.

CDR3 sequence reads: CASSQALAGGRAQYF. CDR3 DNA: TGCGCCAGCAGCCAAGCTCTAGCGGGAGGCCGGGCGCAGTATTTT. This rearrangement joins TRBV4-1 to TRBJ2-3; 11 bases match TRBD2. Germline CDR1 and CDR2: MGHRA and YSYEKL. The CDR3 consists of 15 residues. V trimming: 1 base; J trimming: 10 bases; junction bases outside the gene matches: 7.

The chain is built from TRBV18 and TRBJ2-5; D possibly corresponds to TRBD2 (6 bases). Germline V gene sequence: CDR1 KGHSH, CDR2 LQKENI. The CDR3 is 16 amino acids. Trimming took 3 bases from V and 0 from J, leaving 14 bases between them. The CDR3 DNA reads as TGTGCCAGCTCACCCCGGGAGAAGGGGAACCAAGAGACCCAGTACTTC. Its protein is CASSPREKGNQETQYF.

This clone was recorded once. The chain carries TRBV6-6 and TRBJ2-3; D gene ambiguous. The CDR3 is 11 residues long. Trimming removed 7 bases at V and 6 bases at J, with 8 bases between. Germline CDR1 reads MNHNY; CDR2 reads SVGAGI (reference sequence). CDR3 protein: CASKSGDTQYF. The CDR3 DNA is TGTGCCAGCAAGAGTGGGGATACGCAGTATTTT.

CDR3 protein: CATRGRLWQPQHF. CDR3 DNA sequence: TGTGCCACCAGGGGTAGACTTTGGCAGCCCCAGCATTTT. The V call is TRBV28, the J call TRBJ1-5; D might be TRBD1 (6 bases). The CDR3 is made up of 13 amino acids. The germline CDR1 and CDR2 sequences are MDHEN and SYDVKM. The V end lost 10 bases, the J end lost 7 bases, and 17 bases lay between the germline ends.

The chain is built from TRBV6-1 and TRBJ2-7; D tentatively fits TRBD1 or TRBD2 (5 bases each). CDR1 and CDR2 from the germline V gene are MNHNS and SASEGT. The CDR3 runs 14 residues. Trimming removed 2 bases from V and 4 bases from J, with 12 bases in between. The CDR3: CASSEQGGRYEQYF. CDR3 DNA sequence: TGTGCCAGCAGTGAACAGGGCGGGCGATACGAGCAGTACTTC.

The chain joins TRBV7-2 to TRBJ1-2; 9 bases match TRBD1. The CDR3 contains 15 residues. From germline, CDR1 is SGHTA and CDR2 FQGNSA. Trimming cost V 5 bases and J 2 bases; bases outside gene matches: 6. CDR3 nucleotides: TGTGCCAGCAGCCCGGGACAGGGTTCAAACTATGGCTACACCTTC. Translating gives CASSPGQGSNYGYTF. The full variable domain, in which reference TRBV7-2 and TRBJ1-2 provide the parts outside the CDR3, is GAGVSQSPSNKVTEKGKDVELRCDPISGHTALYWYRQSLGQGLEFLIYFQGNSAPDKSGLPSDRFSAERTGGSVSTLTIQRTQQEDSAVYLCASSPGQGSNYGYTFGSGTRLTVV.

The rearrangement uses TRBV19 and TRBJ2-2, with 9 bases aligning to TRBD1. This CDR3 is 15 amino acids long. Trimming removed 7 bases from V and 3 bases from J; junction bases left unmatched: 6. Germline-derived CDR1 and CDR2 are LNHDA and SQIVND (reference sequence). CDR3 in DNA: TGTGCCAGTAACGCCCGGGACAGGGACACCGGGGAGCTGTTTTTT. It specifies CASNARDRDTGELFF.

The chain couples TRBV28 to TRBJ2-1, with D tentatively TRBD2 (5 bases). Trimming shortened V by 8 bases and J by 0 bases, and 17 bases separated the two germline ends. This CDR3 region has 16 residues. From germline, CDR1 is MDHEN and CDR2 SYDVKM. CDR3 nucleotides: TGTGCCAGCCGAAAAATCACGGGGATCTCCTACAATGAGCAGTTCTTC. It specifies CASRKITGISYNEQFF.

The CDR3 region has the DNA TGTGCCAGCAGCGTACCTGGGCTGTGGGGTGAAAAACTGTTTTTT. Translating it yields CASSVPGLWGEKLFF. The rearrangement links TRBV28 to TRBJ1-4; D not certain. The CDR3 contains 15 residues. The germline V gene has CDR1 MDHEN and CDR2 SYDVKM. V was clipped by 6 bases and J by 7 bases, with 18 bases between them. Based on the CDR3 plus reference TRBV28 and TRBJ1-4, the full variable domain is DVKVTQSSRYLVKRTGEKVFLECVQDMDHENMFWYRQDPGLGLRLIYFSYDVKMKEKGDIPEGYSVSREKKERFSLILESASTNQTSMYLCASSVPGLWGEKLFFGSGTQLSVL.

CDR3 bases: TGCGCCAGCAGCTCGGCGGGACTAACCTACGAGCAGTACTTC. This translates into CASSSAGLTYEQYF. The chain joins TRBV5-1 to TRBJ2-7, with 7 bases matching TRBD2. Germline CDR1 SGHRS, CDR2 YFSETQ. CDR3 size: 14 residues. J was trimmed by 2 bases and V by 3 bases; bases with no gene match: 5.

In its sample, this clone was seen once. The chain combines TRBV18 with TRBJ2-5; TRBD2 agrees at 11 bases. The J call may be faulty, since TRBJ2-7 better matches the DNA end. This CDR3 contains 14 residues. Germline CDR1 reads KGHSH; CDR2 reads LQKENI. The CDR3 DNA follows: TGTGCCAGCTCCCTAGCGGGAGGTCCCTACGAGCAGTACTTC. It yields the protein CASSLAGGPYEQYF.

The genes are TRBV28 and TRBJ2-2; TRBD2 is a possible D gene (6 bases). CDR3 length equals 16 residues. With 4 bases removed from V and 0 bases from J, the gap between germline ends came to 12 bases. Germline V lookup: CDR1 MDHEN, CDR2 SYDVKM. The CDR3 region is CASSSTGGTNTGELFF. CDR3 bases: TGTGCCAGCAGTTCCACAGGCGGGACGAACACCGGGGAGCTGTTTTTT.

J is TRBJ2-1 and V is TRBV13, with 10 bases that match TRBD2. Trimming took 4 bases from V and 4 from J; bases not matched to a gene: 1. The germline CDR1 and CDR2 sequences are PRHDT and FYEKMQ (reference sequence). The CDR3 spans 14 residues. The CDR3 is CASSSTSGYNEQFF. The CDR3 DNA reads TGTGCCAGCAGCTCGACTAGCGGGTACAATGAGCAGTTCTTC.

This clone was observed a single time. The V call is TRBV7-9, the J call TRBJ2-1; 8 positions agree with TRBD2. The CDR3 consists of 15 residues. V shed 5 bases and J 7 bases; nucleotides not matched to a gene: 10. Germline CDR1 and CDR2: SEHNR and FQNEAQ (reference sequence). The CDR3 DNA reads as TGTGCCAGCAGCCCGAGAGGGACGGGGGGGAATGAGCAGTTCTTC. It translates to CASSPRGTGGNEQFF.

V gene TRBV18 combines with J gene TRBJ2-6, with a weak D call TRBD2 (6 bases). V was pared by 2 bases and J by 2 bases, with 13 bases between. In germline, CDR1 is KGHSH, CDR2 LQKENI. This CDR3 is built from 17 residues. The CDR3 sequence is CASSPVGGSAGANVLTF. CDR3 nucleotides: TGTGCCAGCTCACCAGTGGGAGGCAGTGCTGGGGCCAACGTCCTGACTTTC.

V gene TRBV6-1 combines with J gene TRBJ2-3, with 10 bases matching TRBD2. Trimming took 4 bases from V and 1 from J; bases not matched to a gene: 8. This CDR3 contains 17 residues. Germline V CDR1 and CDR2: MNHNS, SASEGT. CDR3 nucleotide sequence: TGTGCCAGCAGTGCCCACGGACTAGCGGAGGGCACAGATACGCAGTATTTT. It encodes CASSAHGLAEGTDTQYF.

The gene calls are TRBV6-6 and TRBJ1-1; 8 bases agree with TRBD1. Germline CDR1 is MNHNY and CDR2 is SVGAGI (reference sequence). The J segment lost 4 bases and the V segment lost 5 bases, leaving 3 bases of the junction unmatched. The CDR3 contains 13 residues. The CDR3 nucleotides read TGTGCCAGCAGTCGAACAGGGGGCACTGAAGCTTTCTTT. This codes for CASSRTGGTEAFF.

This clone was seen a single time. The chain is built from TRBV19 and TRBJ1-1; 7 positions agree with TRBD1. Germline values: CDR1 LNHDA, CDR2 SQIVND (reference sequence). CDR3 length: 13 residues. V shed 6 bases and J 7 bases; nucleotides not matched to a gene: 8. In DNA form, the CDR3 reads TGTGCCAGTAGCCGACAGGGCTCCGGTGAAGCTTTCTTT. Its translation: CASSRQGSGEAFF.

The chain has TRBV2 and TRBJ2-7; D is perhaps TRBD1 (5 bases). V was cut by 5 bases and J by 7 bases, with 15 bases left in between. Germline V lookup: CDR1 SNHLY, CDR2 FYNNEI. This CDR3 comprises 13 residues. The CDR3 spells CASSRRQRIEQYF. CDR3 in DNA: TGTGCCAGCAGTAGAAGACAGAGGATAGAGCAGTACTTC.